The clone carrying this TCR beta chain was observed a single time. This sample was included in a study of blood T cell repertoires in COVID-19. The CDR3 runs to 12 residues. Between the trimmed V and J ends, which lost 6 bases and 11 bases, there was a span of 15 bases. Generated by immunoSEQ multiplex PCR, the TCRdb table keeps only in-frame clones and is missing some. The sample holds some 73,000 clones; more than 70% are singletons and the top ten take roughly 40%. The receptor was isolated from an elderly woman with active or convalescent COVID-19. Sequences were obtained from peripheral blood. The chain couples TRBV12-3 or TRBV12-4 to TRBJ2-3; D not resolved. The CDR3, as DNA: TGTGCCAGCAGCTCCTCTAGATCCGAGCAGTATTTT. Its protein product is CASSSSRSEQYF.